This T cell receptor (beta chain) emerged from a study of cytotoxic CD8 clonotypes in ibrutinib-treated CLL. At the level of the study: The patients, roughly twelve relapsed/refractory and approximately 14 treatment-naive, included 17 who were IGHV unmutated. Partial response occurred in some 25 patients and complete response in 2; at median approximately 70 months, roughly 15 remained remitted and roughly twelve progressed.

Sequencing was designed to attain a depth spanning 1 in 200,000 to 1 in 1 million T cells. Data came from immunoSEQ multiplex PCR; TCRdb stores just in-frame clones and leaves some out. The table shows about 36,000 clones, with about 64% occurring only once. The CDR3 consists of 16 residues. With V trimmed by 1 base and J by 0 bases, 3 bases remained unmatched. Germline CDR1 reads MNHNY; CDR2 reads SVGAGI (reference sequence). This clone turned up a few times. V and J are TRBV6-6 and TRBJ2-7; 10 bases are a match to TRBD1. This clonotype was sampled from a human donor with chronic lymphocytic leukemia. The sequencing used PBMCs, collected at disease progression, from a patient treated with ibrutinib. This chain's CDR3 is CASSYFWTGGSYEQYF. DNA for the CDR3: TGTGCCAGCAGTTACTTTTGGACAGGGGGCTCCTACGAGCAGTACTTC.